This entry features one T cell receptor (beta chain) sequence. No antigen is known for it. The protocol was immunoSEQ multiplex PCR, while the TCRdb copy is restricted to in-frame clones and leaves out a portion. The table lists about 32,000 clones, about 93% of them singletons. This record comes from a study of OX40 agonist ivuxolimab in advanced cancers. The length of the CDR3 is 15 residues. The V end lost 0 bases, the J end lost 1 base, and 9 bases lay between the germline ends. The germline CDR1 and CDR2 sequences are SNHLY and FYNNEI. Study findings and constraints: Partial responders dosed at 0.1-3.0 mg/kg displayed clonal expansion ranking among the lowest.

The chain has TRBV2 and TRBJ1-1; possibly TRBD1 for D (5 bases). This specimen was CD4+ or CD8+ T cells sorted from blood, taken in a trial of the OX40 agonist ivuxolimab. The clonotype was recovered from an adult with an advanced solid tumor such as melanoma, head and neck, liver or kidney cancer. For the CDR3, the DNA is TGTGCCAGCAGTGAAGCGGGCCAGGGGAACACTGAAGCTTTCTTT. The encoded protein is CASSEAGQGNTEAFF.